This T cell receptor (beta chain) originates from a study of blood T cell repertoires in COVID-19. Study-level background: The samples span acute and convalescent COVID-19 from the United States, Italy and Spain.

Germline CDR1 is SGHNT and CDR2 is YYREEE (reference sequence). The CDR3 sequence is 14 residues long. The V end lost 1 base, the J end lost 8 bases, and 15 bases lay between the germline ends. The table came from immunoSEQ multiplex PCR; TCRdb's copy has only in-frame clones and leaves some out. The profile shows around 230,000 clones, about 87% of them singletons. Enrollees, about 18 to 89 years old, lived in 25 or so US areas. Symptom resolution, clearance, or two negative PCRs marked donors in Cohort 3 as recovered. The source material was PBMCs or T cells enriched from blood (not recorded which). This TCR came from a woman in her thirties who had recovered from COVID-19. The chain links TRBV5-4 to TRBJ1-2; no definite D call. CDR3 sequence reads: CASSLLPERGGYTF. CDR3 coding DNA: TGTGCCAGCAGCTTGTTGCCCGAACGAGGAGGCTACACCTTC. Using reference TRBV5-4 and TRBJ1-2 for the parts outside the CDR3, the full variable domain is ETGVTQSPTHLIKTRGQQVTLRCSSQSGHNTVSWYQQALGQGPQFIFQYYREEENGRGNFPPRFSGLQFPNYSSELNVNALELDDSALYLCASSLLPERGGYTFGSGTRLTVV.